The T cell receptor beta chain under discussion was sequenced for a study of blood T cell repertoires in COVID-19. Overall study context: T cells, B-cell-depleted T cells, or PBMCs supplied cDNA or gDNA.

V gave up 4 bases and J gave up 4 bases, with 12 bases separating them. Germline V gene sequence: CDR1 WSHSY, CDR2 SAAADI. The CDR3 consists of 14 residues. Participant age was roughly 18 to 95 years, and participants resided in approximately 24 US areas. Profiling relied on immunoSEQ multiplex PCR, and the TCRdb table lists in-frame clones only, not all of them. The repertoire holds around 330,000 clones, with 89% as singletons. The sequenced sample was PBMCs or T cells enriched from blood (not recorded which). This clonotype originated in a woman aged 40 to 50 who had recovered from COVID-19. The chain uses TRBV10-2 and TRBJ2-3; D may be TRBD1 (5 bases). The CDR3 DNA sequence: TGCGCCAGCAGTGGACAGCCAACACCAGATACGCAGTATTTT. Protein: CASSGQPTPDTQYF.